The clone carrying this TCR beta chain was counted once. The antigen remains unidentified. These data come from a study of blood T cells in healthy people across ages. A J-beta primer mix and a sample-barcoded 5' primer were used in a second PCR of roughly 7 to 12 cycles. TCRdb reprocessed the 5' RACE reads with MiXCR, giving one entry per CDR3 protein. The table lists 780,000 or so distinct CDR3 sequences, 53% of them singletons. This CDR3 has 15 amino acids. Per germline, CDR1 LGHDT and CDR2 YNNKEL (reference sequence). V lost 0 bases and J 4 bases, leaving 12 bases between the germline ends. Findings of the study overall: Higher diversity, along with more naive CD4+ cells, distinguished long-lived donors from aged donors.

V gene TRBV3-1 combines with J gene TRBJ1-2; no definite D call. Material for sequencing was blood. The sequence derives from a man older than 75 in good health. CDR3 region: CASSQEVGGPYGYTF. CDR3 nucleotides: TGTGCCAGCAGCCAAGAGGTTGGAGGACCCTATGGCTACACCTTC.